This T cell receptor beta chain was obtained from a study of neurological immune-mediated disorders. In this sample, this clonotype turned up many times. Unsorted libraries were generated from 2 million PBMCs. These cells had been stored in RNAlater at -80 C. MiXCR was run by TCRdb on the 5' RACE reads, yielding one entry per CDR3 protein. Among 20,000 to 25,000 distinct CDR3 sequences, 6.5% to 8% were seen once, and the ten largest hold under 5.5%. The length of the CDR3 is 15 residues. V was clipped by 6 bases and J by 4 bases; unmatched bases: 13. Germline V gives CDR1 DFQATT, CDR2 SNEGSKA (reference sequence).

The chain couples TRBV20-1 to TRBJ2-3; 7 bases are a match to TRBD2. The receptor was isolated from a woman aged 40-49 years in good health. Sequencing was carried out using PBMCs. CDR3 DNA sequence: TGCAGTGCACCCTATGGACTAGTAATCGCAGATACGCAGTATTTT. Its translation is CSAPYGLVIADTQYF.